What follows are 13 T cell receptor beta chains derived from one specimen sequenced in a study of T cells in Graves' hyperthyroidism and ophthalmopathy. Amplified TCR beta CDR3 regions derived from RNA transcripts. HTBI primers were used for first-round RT-PCR of the TCR CDR3. TCRdb re-called the multiplex PCR reads with MiXCR, one entry per CDR3 protein. The sample records 550,000 to 700,000 distinct CDR3 sequences, about 45% being singletons. The sample was peripheral blood or thyroid tissue (not recorded which). The receptor source for this set is an adult woman with Graves' disease, either hyperthyroidism or ophthalmopathy (not recorded which).

The chain joins TRBV7-9 to TRBJ1-2, with D perhaps TRBD1 (6 bases). Germline CDR1 reads SEHNR; CDR2 reads FQNEAQ (reference sequence). The CDR3 extends over 15 amino acids. The ends were cut back, 4 bases at V and 6 bases at J, with 18 bases in the middle. CDR3 residues: CASSSRRSGENGYTF. Written as DNA, the CDR3 is TGTGCCAGCAGCTCTAGACGCTCAGGGGAAAATGGCTACACCTTC.

The CDR3 region has the DNA TGTGCCAGCAGCTTGTGGGACAGGCCCAATTCACCCCTCCACTTT. Translated, it gives CASSLWDRPNSPLHF. J is TRBJ1-6 and V is TRBV7-8; 8 nucleotides line up with TRBD1. This CDR3 is built from 15 residues. In germline, CDR1 is SGHVS, CDR2 FQNEAQ. Losses at the gene ends were 3 bases for V and 7 bases for J; bases not matched to a gene: 5.

This clonotype was picked up a small number of times. V gene TRBV10-3 combines with J gene TRBJ1-3; no clear D gene. Trimming shortened V by 3 bases and J by 0 bases, and 6 bases separated the two germline ends. The V gene's germline CDR1 is ENHRY and CDR2 SYGVKD. The CDR3 has 14 residues. This chain's CDR3 is CAISDSLSGNTIYF. In DNA, the CDR3 is TGTGCCATCAGTGACAGTCTCTCTGGAAACACCATATATTTT.

As concerns this clonotype: This may be a read error: a much more frequent sequence differs by one nucleotide. CDR3 residues: CASSFTHGYGYTF. The CDR3, as DNA: TGTGCCAGCAGTTTTACGCATGGCTATGGCTACACCTTC. The chain employs TRBV28 and TRBJ1-2; D not resolved. The CDR3 covers 13 residues. V lost 3 bases and J lost 4, with 9 bases in between. Per the germline V gene, CDR1 is MDHEN and CDR2 is SYDVKM.

This chain connects TRBV2 to TRBJ2-1; possibly TRBD1 or TRBD2 for D (5 bases each). Trimming removed 5 bases at V and 4 bases at J, with 15 bases between. This CDR3 contains 15 residues. CDR1 and CDR2 from the germline V gene are SNHLY and FYNNEI. CDR3 DNA: TGTGCCAGCAGTCGGGACGCGGCCGGGTACAATGAGCAGTTCTTC. It encodes CASSRDAAGYNEQFF. The full variable domain, in which reference TRBV2 and TRBJ2-1 provide the parts outside the CDR3, is EPEVTQTPSHQVTQMGQEVILRCVPISNHLYFYWYRQILGQKVEFLVSFYNNEISEKSEIFDDQFSVERPDGSNFTLKIRSTKLEDSAMYFCASSRDAAGYNEQFFGPGTRLTVL.

The sample holds a few counts of this clonotype. This rearrangement joins TRBV19 to TRBJ1-2, with D perhaps TRBD1 (6 bases). With 3 bases removed from V and 6 bases from J, the gap between germline ends came to 23 bases. CDR3 length equals 17 residues. Germline V gene sequence: CDR1 LNHDA, CDR2 SQIVND (reference sequence). Here the CDR3 reads CASSMLQGRRGEDGYTF. DNA for the CDR3: TGTGCCAGTAGTATGCTACAGGGAAGGAGAGGAGAAGATGGCTACACCTTC.

The gene calls are TRBV15 and TRBJ2-7; D not certain. Germline CDR1 reads LNHNV; CDR2 reads YYDKDF (reference sequence). This CDR3 has 15 amino acids. V was cut by 1 base and J by 2 bases, with 12 bases left in between. CDR3 protein: CATSRGTIVAYEQYF. The CDR3 nucleotides are TGTGCCACCAGCAGAGGAACCATAGTAGCCTACGAGCAGTACTTC.

The rearrangement uses TRBV7-2 and TRBJ2-7; 7 nucleotides match TRBD1. Germline V gives CDR1 SGHTA, CDR2 FQGNSA. V lost 8 bases to trimming and J lost 7 bases; unmatched junction nucleotides: 17. The CDR3 extends over 15 amino acids. The CDR3 DNA is TGTGCCAGCTCACCACCTCGGGGACAGATCCATGAGCAGTACTTC. Translation gives CASSPPRGQIHEQYF.

The rearrangement links TRBV6-1 to TRBJ2-5; a possible D gene is TRBD2 (5 bases). The V end lost 11 bases, the J end lost 3 bases, and 13 bases lay between the germline ends. CDR1 is MNHNS, CDR2 SASEGT, per germline. This CDR3 region has 12 residues. Written as DNA, the CDR3 is TGTGCCTCAGCTTCCGGGGAAGAGACCCAGTACTTC. It translates to CASASGEETQYF.

V and J are TRBV7-2 and TRBJ2-2, with 7 bases fitting TRBD2. The germline CDR1 and CDR2 sequences are SGHTA and FQGNSA. The J segment lost 5 bases and the V segment lost 3 bases, leaving 6 bases of the junction unmatched. This CDR3 has 15 residues. CDR3 region: CASSLAGVLTGELFF. As DNA, the CDR3 is TGTGCCAGCAGCTTGGCGGGAGTTTTAACCGGGGAGCTGTTTTTT.

The rearrangement joins TRBV2 to TRBJ1-5, with 8 bases fitting TRBD1. Germline V gene sequence: CDR1 SNHLY, CDR2 FYNNEI. Trimming cost V 6 bases and J 1 base; bases outside gene matches: 5. The length of the CDR3 is 15 residues. The CDR3 DNA reads TGTGCCAGCAGAGAGACAGGGGCCAGCAATCAGCCCCAGCATTTT. Translating gives CASRETGASNQPQHF.

This clonotype was counted ten times or more. The rearrangement links TRBV9 to TRBJ2-2, with 10 positions matching TRBD2. From germline, CDR1 is SGDLS and CDR2 YYNGEE. After removal of 3 bases from V and 4 bases from J, the junction contained 3 bases not matched to a gene. This CDR3 is built from 15 residues. CDR3 loop: CASSGAGGGTGELFF. In DNA, the CDR3 is TGTGCCAGCAGCGGAGCGGGAGGGGGCACCGGGGAGCTGTTTTTT.

This clonotype was detected ten times or more. A read error may explain this, as a much larger clone is one base away. The V and J genes are TRBV7-9 and TRBJ1-1; D remains ambiguous. Per the germline V gene, CDR1 is SEHNR and CDR2 is FQNEAQ (reference sequence). The CDR3 runs to 13 residues. Trimming left V 4 bases short and J 6 bases short, with 12 bases between. The CDR3 DNA reads TGTGCCAGCAGCTCCCCTGGGGTCCCTGAAGCTTTCTTT. Translation gives CASSSPGVPEAFF.